The T cell receptor beta chain described here comes from a study of cytotoxic CD8 clonotypes in ibrutinib-treated CLL. In the study overall: Response samples followed a median about twelve months of treatment, range 6 to 36. Whole-study findings and limits: Among the clonotypes, public ones were uncommon and contracted or held stable on treatment. Clonality increased with ibrutinib response but returned toward baseline at progression.

Clones were read by immunoSEQ multiplex PCR, and TCRdb kept only the in-frame ones, dropping some. Here the sample spans under 200,000 clones, around 80% being singletons. With respect to this clone: What it binds is unknown.

Per germline, CDR1 MNHEY and CDR2 SMNVEV (reference sequence). This CDR3 spans 16 amino acids. V gave up 2 bases and J gave up 4 bases, with 17 bases separating them. This sample comprised PBMCs, obtained after 24 months of ibrutinib treatment. This chain connects TRBV27 to TRBJ1-2; D might be TRBD1 (5 bases). The sequence came from a human donor with chronic lymphocytic leukemia. The CDR3 DNA reads TGTGCCAGCAGTTTAATCGTCCAGGGTTTGGGCTATGGCTACACCTTC. This translates into CASSLIVQGLGYGYTF.